The present T cell receptor (beta chain) was sequenced within a study of response to subunit inactivated influenza vaccine. TCRdb ran MiXCR on the RT-PCR reads and lists one entry per CDR3 protein. The profile shows about 650,000 distinct CDR3 sequences, around 13% of them singletons. This clonotype was seen more than once but under ten times. V was clipped by 4 bases and J by 4 bases, with 10 bases between them. Germline assignment: CDR1 SEHNR and CDR2 FQNEAQ (reference sequence). The CDR3 runs 13 residues. The clonotype was recovered from a man over 45 who received an inactivated influenza vaccine. The specimen was PBMCs from blood, collected 14 to 15 days before vaccination. The rearrangement links TRBV7-9 to TRBJ1-1; D not certain. The chain's CDR3 is CASSYDMGTEAFF. CDR3 coding DNA: TGTGCCAGCAGCTATGATATGGGCACTGAAGCTTTCTTT.